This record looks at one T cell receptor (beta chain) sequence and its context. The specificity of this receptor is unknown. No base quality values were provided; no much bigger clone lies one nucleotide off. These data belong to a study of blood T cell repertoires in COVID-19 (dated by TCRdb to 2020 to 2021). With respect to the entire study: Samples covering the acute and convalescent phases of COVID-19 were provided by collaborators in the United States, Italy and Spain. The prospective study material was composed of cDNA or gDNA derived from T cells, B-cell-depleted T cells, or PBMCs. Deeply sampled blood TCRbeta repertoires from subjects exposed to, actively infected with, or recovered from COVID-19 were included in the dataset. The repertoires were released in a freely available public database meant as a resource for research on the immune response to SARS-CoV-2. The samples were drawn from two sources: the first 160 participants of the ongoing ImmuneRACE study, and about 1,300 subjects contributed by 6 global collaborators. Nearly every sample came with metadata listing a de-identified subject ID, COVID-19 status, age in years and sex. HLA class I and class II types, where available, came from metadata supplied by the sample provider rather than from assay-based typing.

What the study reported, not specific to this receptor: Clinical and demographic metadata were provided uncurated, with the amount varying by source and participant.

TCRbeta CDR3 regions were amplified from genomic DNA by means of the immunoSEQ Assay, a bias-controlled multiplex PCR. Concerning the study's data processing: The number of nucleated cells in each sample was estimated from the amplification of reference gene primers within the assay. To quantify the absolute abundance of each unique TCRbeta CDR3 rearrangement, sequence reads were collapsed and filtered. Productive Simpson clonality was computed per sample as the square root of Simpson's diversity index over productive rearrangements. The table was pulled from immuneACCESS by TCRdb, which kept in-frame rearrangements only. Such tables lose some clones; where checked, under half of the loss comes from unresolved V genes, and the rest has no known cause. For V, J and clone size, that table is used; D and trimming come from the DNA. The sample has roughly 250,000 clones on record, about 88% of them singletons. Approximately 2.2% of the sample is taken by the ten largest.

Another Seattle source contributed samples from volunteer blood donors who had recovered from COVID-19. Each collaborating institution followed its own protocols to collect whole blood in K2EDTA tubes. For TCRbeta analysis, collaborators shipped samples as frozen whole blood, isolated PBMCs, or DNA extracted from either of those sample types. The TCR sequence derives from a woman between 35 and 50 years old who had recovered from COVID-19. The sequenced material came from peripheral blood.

CDR3 protein: CATSDWDRARNEQFF. The DNA is TGTGCCACCAGTGACTGGGACAGGGCGCGCAATGAGCAGTTCTTC. Rearrangement joined TRBV24-1 to TRBJ2-1; the junction holds 9 bases that match TRBD1. The CDR1 and CDR2 encoded by the germline V gene are KGHDR and SFDVKD. Clipping removes 4 bases from V and 6 bases from J, with 6 as the unmatched junction base count. The CDR3 starts with the cysteine, ends with the phenylalanine, and has 15 residues. The read is trimmed to its CDR3 DNA, 45 bases read in frame from base 1.